The present TCR beta chain was sequenced within a study of blood T cell repertoires in COVID-19. The overall study: PBMCs, B-cell-depleted T cells, or T cells were the source of the cDNA or gDNA that made up the material.

This clone was observed a single time. As processed by the authors: Amplification from reference gene primers served as the basis for estimated nucleated cell counts. The protocol was immunoSEQ multiplex PCR, while the TCRdb copy is restricted to in-frame clones and leaves out a portion. V and J calls and clone size are copied from that table; D and trimming were computed from the DNA. The profile covers 110,000 or so clones, with around 91% appearing a single time and approximately 27% taken by the ten largest. Germline values: CDR1 MNHEY, CDR2 SMNVEV (reference sequence). Trimming left V 5 bases short and J 8 bases short, with 18 bases between. This CDR3 is 14 amino acids long.

The sample taken for sequencing was peripheral blood. The chain joins TRBV27 to TRBJ1-2; D is ambiguous. The clonotype was recovered from a man between 65 and 79 years old with active or convalescent COVID-19. The CDR3 sequence is CASSPYEGTRGYTF. The CDR3 DNA reads as TGTGCCAGCAGTCCCTATGAGGGAACTAGGGGCTACACCTTC.